A selection of T cell receptor beta chains follows, all from one sample in a study of blood T cell repertoires in COVID-19. The table came from immunoSEQ multiplex PCR; TCRdb's copy has only in-frame clones and leaves some out. The sample carries fewer than 200,000 clones, less than 90% recorded once. Input material: peripheral blood. These receptors came from a man in his sixties with acute or convalescent COVID-19. Each CDR3 is given with its conserved first and last residue. D genes are given only for firm matches. Size tells how often a clone was seen (once, few, many) or the class of an expanded clone, and some rows leave it out.

D gene	V gene	J gene	clone size	CDR3 DNA	CDR3 protein
TRBD2	TRBV30	TRBJ2-4	few	TGTGCCTGGAGTCCCCAACTAGCGGGGTCAAACATTCAGTACTTC	CAWSPQLAGSNIQYF
TRBD1	TRBV30	TRBJ1-2	.	TGTGCCTGGAGTGCGGACAGGGGCTATGGCTACACCTTC	CAWSADRGYGYTF
TRBD1	TRBV19	TRBJ2-5	.	TGTGCCAGTAAAGGGACAGGTGGGACCCAGTACTTC	CASKGTGGTQYF
.	TRBV27	TRBJ1-6	.	TGTGCCAGCAGTTTTGGAGGGGCTCTTTATAATTCACCCCTCCACTTT	CASSFGGALYNSPLHF
TRBD2	TRBV27	TRBJ2-1	once	TGTGCCAGCAGTTTACGACTAGCGGGGCCCTACAATGAGCAGTTCTTC	CASSLRLAGPYNEQFF
.	TRBV4-3	TRBJ2-3	.	TGCGCCAGCAGCCAAGGTCACGGGATCGGGACAGATACGCAGTATTTT	CASSQGHGIGTDTQYF
TRBD2	TRBV5-1	TRBJ2-1	.	TGCGCCAGCAGCTTGGGGGTAGCGGGAGGGCGTTCCTACAATGAGCAGTTCTTC	CASSLGVAGGRSYNEQFF
TRBD2	TRBV10-1	TRBJ2-2	.	TGCGCCAGCAGTGACCTGCTAGCGGCCGGGGAGCTGTTTTTT	CASSDLLAAGELFF
TRBD1	TRBV2	TRBJ1-1	.	TGTGCCAGCAGTGAACGACAGGGGATTGCTGAAGCTTTCTTT	CASSERQGIAEAFF
TRBD1	TRBV30	TRBJ1-1	.	TGTGCCTGGAGTGCAGGGGGAACTGAAGCTTTCTTT	CAWSAGGTEAFF
.	TRBV5-1	TRBJ2-6	.	TGCGCCAGCAGCCCTCTAGGTAGCTCTGGGGCCAACGTCCTGACTTTC	CASSPLGSSGANVLTF
.	TRBV5-6	TRBJ1-1	.	TGTGCCAGCAGCTTGAAGTCGAGGGTATACACTGAAGCTTTCTTT	CASSLKSRVYTEAFF
.	TRBV5-1	TRBJ1-2	.	TGCGCCAGCAGCTTGGATCAAGGGGATGGCTACACCTTC	CASSLDQGDGYTF
.	TRBV7-2	TRBJ2-1	.	TGTGCCAGCAGCTTGGGGGGCTCCTACAATGAGCAGTTCTTC	CASSLGGSYNEQFF
.	TRBV6-5	TRBJ1-1	.	TGTGCCAGCAGCAAAACCGGGATCAGGCCTGAAGCTTTCTTT	CASSKTGIRPEAFF
TRBD2	TRBV29-1	TRBJ2-5	.	TGCAGCGTTGAGATTTCGGGGGGAGAGACCCAGTACTTC	CSVEISGGETQYF
.	TRBV6-5	TRBJ1-4	.	TGTGCCAGCACCCCGAAGGGGGGGCTTCGAGAAAAACTGTTTTTT	CASTPKGGLREKLFF
.	TRBV3-1/TRBV3-2	TRBJ2-3	.	TGTGCCAGCAGGGGGTGGGAGCTCACAGATACGCAGTATTTT	CASRGWELTDTQYF
TRBD1	TRBV19	TRBJ1-1	.	TGTGCCAGTACCGGGACAGGGGGCATGAACACTGAAGCTTTCTTT	CASTGTGGMNTEAFF
TRBD1	TRBV6-6	TRBJ2-3	.	TGTGCCAGCAGTCCAAGGGACAGGGGGTCAGATACGCAGTATTTT	CASSPRDRGSDTQYF
TRBD1	TRBV5-1	TRBJ1-2	.	TGCGCCAGCAGCCCCGAGGGACAGGTGTTCACGTCGAATGGCTACACCTTC	CASSPEGQVFTSNGYTF
TRBD1	TRBV7-9	TRBJ2-1	.	TGTGCCAGCAGCTTAGGGACAGGGGTTAGCAATGAGCAGTTCTTC	CASSLGTGVSNEQFF
TRBD1	TRBV4-1	TRBJ1-5	.	TGCGCCAGCAGCCAAGAATTGGGACAGGGGGCGGTTCAGCCCCAGCATTTT	CASSQELGQGAVQPQHF
TRBD1	TRBV9	TRBJ1-1	.	TGTGCCAGCAGCGTAGGACAGGGAAGGAACACTGAAGCTTTCTTT	CASSVGQGRNTEAFF
TRBD1	TRBV19	TRBJ2-5	.	TGTGCCAGTAGTATAGGACAGGGGGAGACCCAGTACTTC	CASSIGQGETQYF
TRBD1	TRBV6-5	TRBJ1-2	.	TGTGCCAGCAGTAGGGACAGTATCTATGGCTACACCTTC	CASSRDSIYGYTF